The present T cell receptor (beta chain) was sequenced within a study of blood T cell repertoires in COVID-19. TCRdb's table, derived via immunoSEQ multiplex PCR, lists solely in-frame clones and lacks some. The sample gives around 170,000 clones, about 80% of which show up once; roughly 13% is in the top ten. CDR3 length: 16 residues. Germline loops: CDR1 SGHDT, CDR2 YYEEEE. J was trimmed by 5 bases and V by 0 bases; bases with no gene match: 9. This clonotype was obtained from a man in his 70s who had recovered from COVID-19. The chain joins TRBV5-6 to TRBJ2-7, with 9 bases matching TRBD1. Sequenced sample: peripheral blood. CDR3 nucleotide sequence: TGTGCCAGCAGCTTGGCGGCTGGGACAGGGTTCGACGAGCAGTACTTC. It translates to CASSLAAGTGFDEQYF.